What follows are 22 T cell receptor beta chains derived from one specimen sequenced in a study of blood T cell repertoires in COVID-19. Measured with immunoSEQ multiplex PCR; TCRdb has only the in-frame clones, and not every one. Counted here are about 77,000 clones, around 67% occurring once; the ten biggest clones make up approximately 20%. Sequenced: peripheral blood. These receptors all come from a man between 60 and 75 years old with acute or convalescent COVID-19.

This chain connects TRBV20-1 to TRBJ2-7; D is unresolved. Trimming stripped 1 base from V and 6 bases from J, with 7 bases between. CDR1 DFQATT and CDR2 SNEGSKA come from the germline V gene (reference sequence). CDR3 size: 11 residues. Here the CDR3 DNA reads TGCAGTGCTAGAGCGGAGACCGAGCAGTACGTC. This sequence encodes CSARAETEQYV.

The chain joins TRBV3-1 (or the pseudogene TRBV3-2) to TRBJ2-7; the match to TRBD2 covers 9 bases. Germline V gene data show CDR1 as LGHDT and CDR2 as YNNKEL (reference sequence). V was pared by 3 bases and J by 4 bases, with 4 bases of the junction left unmatched. This CDR3 region has 14 residues. For the CDR3, the DNA is TGTGCCAGCAGCCAGCGGGAGGGCGTATACGAGCAGTACTTC. This translates into CASSQREGVYEQYF.

The chain links TRBV7-2 to TRBJ2-1, with TRBD2 matching over 7 bases. This CDR3 comprises 15 residues. CDR1 and CDR2 from the germline V gene are SGHTA and FQGNSA. Germline trimming cut 0 bases from V and 5 bases from J; bases unmatched to any gene: 4. CDR3 residues: CASSLAQLANNEQFF. The CDR3, as DNA: TGTGCCAGCAGCTTAGCGCAACTAGCGAACAATGAGCAGTTCTTC.

This clone occurred a few times. The gene calls are TRBV5-5 and TRBJ2-5, with TRBD2 identical over 11 bases. Trimming removed 3 bases from V and 4 bases from J; junction bases left unmatched: 14. This CDR3 has 18 residues. In germline, CDR1 is SGHKS, CDR2 YYEKEE (reference sequence). The CDR3, as DNA: TGTGCCAGCAGCTCTCACCGGTTTAGCGGGGGGGCAGGAGAGACCCAGTACTTC. Protein sequence: CASSSHRFSGGAGETQYF.

The chain carries TRBV11-2 and TRBJ2-5; TRBD1 matches 8 bases. The CDR3 is made up of 15 amino acids. V trimming: 4 bases; J trimming: 5 bases; junction bases outside the gene matches: 9. The germline V gene encodes CDR1 SGHAT and CDR2 FQNNGV. The CDR3 protein is CASSWGQAGGETQYF. Here the CDR3 DNA reads TGTGCCAGCAGCTGGGGACAGGCAGGCGGTGAGACCCAGTACTTC.

The V and J genes are TRBV5-6 and TRBJ1-4; weak D call: TRBD1 (5 bases). The V end was cut by 0 bases, the J end by 5 bases, with 11 bases between. The CDR3 loop spans 15 amino acids. Per germline, CDR1 SGHDT and CDR2 YYEEEE. CDR3 loop: CASSLGDSLNEKLFF. CDR3 nucleotides: TGTGCCAGCAGCTTGGGGGACTCTCTGAATGAAAAACTGTTTTTT. Filled out from reference TRBV5-6 and TRBJ1-4, the complete variable domain reads DAGVTQSPTHLIKTRGQQVTLRCSPKSGHDTVSWYQQALGQGPQFIFQYYEEEERQRGNFPDRFSGHQFPNYSSELNVNALLLGDSALYLCASSLGDSLNEKLFFGSGTQLSVL.

CDR3 DNA sequence: TGTGCCAGCACCAGGTCCGCTTGGGAGTACGAGCAGTACTTC. Translated: CASTRSAWEYEQYF. The chain uses TRBV7-9 and TRBJ2-7; D is possibly TRBD2 (5 bases). Trimming stripped 7 bases from V and 4 bases from J, with 17 bases between. Germline CDR1 SEHNR, CDR2 FQNEAQ (reference sequence). The CDR3 consists of 14 residues.

This chain joins TRBV6-5 and TRBJ2-3; 12 bases are shared with TRBD2. The germline V gene has CDR1 MNHEY and CDR2 SVGAGI. This CDR3 contains 14 residues. V shed 8 bases and J 3 bases; nucleotides not matched to a gene: 3. In DNA form, the CDR3 reads TGTGCCAGCGGACTAGCGGGACGAACAGATACGCAGTATTTT. Protein sequence: CASGLAGRTDTQYF.

The gene calls are TRBV18 and TRBJ2-3, with 7 nucleotides matching TRBD2. J gave up 0 bases and V 2 bases, and 5 bases lay outside the gene matches. The CDR3 is 16 amino acids. Germline-derived CDR1 and CDR2 are KGHSH and LQKENI. The CDR3 reads CASSPLRGSSTDTQYF. For the CDR3, the DNA is TGTGCCAGCTCACCATTGCGGGGGTCTAGCACAGATACGCAGTATTTT.

V is TRBV18 and J is TRBJ1-1, with TRBD1 as a possible D gene (6 bases). In germline, CDR1 is KGHSH, CDR2 LQKENI. V was pared by 3 bases and J by 2 bases, with 16 bases between. This CDR3 region has 16 residues. The CDR3 DNA is TGTGCCAGCTCACCCTGGGGAACAGGGCCTAACACTGAAGCTTTCTTT. Translating gives CASSPWGTGPNTEAFF.

The chain recombines TRBV6-4 with TRBJ2-1, with D possibly TRBD1 on 6 matching bases. V dropped 2 bases and J dropped 7 bases, with 15 bases sitting between them. The CDR3 runs 15 residues. CDR1 MRHNA and CDR2 SNTAGT come from the germline V gene. The CDR3 loop is CASSDQQGLRNEQFF. In nucleotides, the CDR3 is TGTGCCAGCAGTGACCAACAGGGCCTAAGGAATGAGCAGTTCTTC.

The chain has TRBV25-1 and TRBJ1-4, with D unresolved. The CDR3 runs to 14 residues. CDR1 is MGHDK, CDR2 SYGVNS, per germline. Trimming stripped 2 bases from V and 7 bases from J, with 11 bases between. CDR3 DNA: TGTGCCAGCAGTGAACGGCACGACATTGAAAAACTGTTTTTT. Translating gives CASSERHDIEKLFF.

Only a few counts were recorded for this clone. The chain has TRBV5-7 and TRBJ1-6; TRBD1 is a possible D gene (6 bases). TRBV5-7 is sorted into the ORF group, with uncertain function. The CDR3 runs 19 residues. The V end was cut by 6 bases, the J end by 1 base, with 23 bases between. Written as DNA, the CDR3 is TGTGCCAGCACCTATAAACAGGGACCCTATATGTCCTATAATTCACCCCTCCACTTT. Amino acid sequence: CASTYKQGPYMSYNSPLHF.

The rearrangement uses TRBV5-4 and TRBJ2-3, with TRBD1 as a possible D gene (6 bases). Trimming removed 4 bases at V and 0 bases at J, with 12 bases between. Germline-derived CDR1 and CDR2 are SGHNT and YYREEE (reference sequence). The CDR3 totals 15 residues. CDR3 in amino acids: CASSRDRSSTDTQYF. CDR3 sequence (DNA): TGTGCCAGCAGCCGCGACAGGTCTAGCACAGATACGCAGTATTTT.

V usage is TRBV7-3 and J usage is TRBJ1-2; 7 bases are shared with TRBD1. V lost 5 bases and J lost 6; bases outside the gene matches: 15. The CDR3 has 16 residues. Germline V gives CDR1 SGHTA, CDR2 FQGTGA. The CDR3 coding sequence is TGTGCCAGCAGCCAGAATATCGACAGGGATATTGATGGCTACACCTTC. It codes for CASSQNIDRDIDGYTF.

The chain is built from TRBV13 and TRBJ2-2, with 7 bases that match TRBD2. CDR1 and CDR2 from the germline V gene are PRHDT and FYEKMQ (reference sequence). The CDR3 loop spans 18 amino acids. V shed 5 bases and J 3 bases; nucleotides not matched to a gene: 15. In DNA, the CDR3 is TGTGCCAGCAGCCCTACCCCAACCGGGACTAAGCACACCGGGGAGCTGTTTTTT. It translates to CASSPTPTGTKHTGELFF.

The chain uses TRBV3-1 (or the pseudogene TRBV3-2) and TRBJ2-3, with D possibly being TRBD2 (6 bases). Germline V gene sequence: CDR1 LGHDT, CDR2 YNNKEL (reference sequence). There are 17 residues in the CDR3. Between the trimmed V and J ends, which lost 3 bases and 2 bases, there was a span of 18 bases. The CDR3 nucleotides read TGTGCCAGCAGCCAGTGGGACTCCTCGGATCTCACAGATACGCAGTATTTT. Translated, it gives CASSQWDSSDLTDTQYF.

The chain is built from TRBV7-6 and TRBJ2-3; 11 positions match TRBD2. The germline V gene has CDR1 SGHVS and CDR2 FNYEAQ. There are 15 residues in the CDR3. With 5 bases clipped from V and 2 bases from J, the junction kept 3 bases outside the gene matches. The CDR3 region is CASSTSGGHTDTQYF. The CDR3, as DNA: TGTGCCAGCAGCACTAGCGGGGGACACACAGATACGCAGTATTTT. Full variable domain (outside the CDR3, taken from reference TRBV7-6 and TRBJ2-3): GAGVSQSPRYKVTKRGQDVALRCDPISGHVSLYWYRQALGQGPEFLTYFNYEAQQDKSGLPNDRFSAERPEGSISTLTIQRTEQRDSAMYRCASSTSGGHTDTQYFGPGTRLTVL.

The V and J genes are TRBV2 and TRBJ2-7; D may be TRBD2 (5 bases). Trimming took off 2 bases at V and 6 bases at J, with 8 bases between the two ends. This CDR3 is 12 amino acids long. Germline V lookup: CDR1 SNHLY, CDR2 FYNNEI. The CDR3 here is CASSEREFEQYV. CDR3 DNA: TGTGCCAGCAGTGAAAGGGAGTTCGAGCAGTACGTC.

The J gene is TRBJ2-7, the V gene TRBV18, with 9 bases matching TRBD1. Losses at the gene ends were 3 bases for V and 1 base for J; bases not matched to a gene: 1. Germline CDR1 reads KGHSH; CDR2 reads LQKENI. This CDR3 is built from 14 residues. For the CDR3, the DNA is TGTGCCAGCTCACCGGACAGGGGATCCTACGAGCAGTACGTC. Translating it yields CASSPDRGSYEQYV.

This chain uses TRBV28 with TRBJ1-1, with 8 bases lining up with TRBD1. The CDR3 is 14 amino acids. From germline, CDR1 is MDHEN and CDR2 SYDVKM. The V gene end was trimmed by 4 bases and the J gene end by 2 bases; junction bases not matched to a gene: 3. The CDR3 DNA follows: TGTGCCAGCAGTTCGGACAGGGATAACACTGAAGCTTTCTTT. Protein sequence: CASSSDRDNTEAFF.

The chain carries TRBV19 and TRBJ2-2; tentative D call: TRBD1 (7 bases). The CDR3 runs 18 residues. Trimming pared 2 bases from V and 3 bases from J, leaving 19 bases between. Germline V lookup: CDR1 LNHDA, CDR2 SQIVND (reference sequence). The DNA of the CDR3 is TGTGCCAGTAGTATAAACCCGGCAGGCAGGGGGGACACCGGGGAGCTGTTTTTT. Translated: CASSINPAGRGDTGELFF.